This record covers a single T cell receptor (beta chain). A much larger clone lies one base from this, so it may be a read error. Arm-PCR with iRepertoire HTBI primers amplified the CDR3 regions for these TCR beta libraries. Each CDR3 protein gets one entry after TCRdb re-called the multiplex PCR reads with MiXCR. This table has a few hundred thousand distinct CDR3 sequences, about 18% appearing once. V lost 8 bases and J lost 13; bases outside the gene matches: 18. CDR3 size: 14 residues. Germline CDR1 reads MNHEY; CDR2 reads SVGEGT. This specimen belongs to a study of regulatory T cells in long-lasting Graves disease. Time point reported: newly diagnosed GD, antithyroid drugs for less than 3 months. RNA from PBMCs was the source of the TCR library. The same sample was also studied in work on T cells in Graves' hyperthyroidism and ophthalmopathy.

The input for sequencing was peripheral blood mononuclear cells (PBMCs), taken at new diagnosis, from a patient treated with antithyroid drugs. The chain uses TRBV6-2 or TRBV6-3 and TRBJ2-5, with 8 bases fitting TRBD2. The receptor was isolated from a woman aged 25 to 39 with Graves disease. The CDR3 DNA sequence: TGTGCCAGCCGGATAGCGGGGAATCAAGAGAACCGGTACTTC. It specifies CASRIAGNQENRYF.